These 32 T cell receptor beta chains were all obtained from the same sample, sequenced in a study of cytomegalovirus exposure and HLA in healthy donors. Amplification used 60 Vbeta primers and 13 Jbeta primers. Clones were sequenced by immunoSEQ multiplex PCR, and TCRdb holds only the in-frame ones, with some missing. The table has 100,000 to 140,000 clones, approximately 76% seen once. Input material: PBMCs. The receptors derive from a young man in good health and CMV-seronegative.

The chain joins TRBV2 to TRBJ1-6, with TRBD1 matching over 7 bases. J was trimmed by 7 bases and V by 6 bases; bases with no gene match: 6. The CDR3 runs 14 residues. Germline CDR1 SNHLY, CDR2 FYNNEI. The CDR3 reads CASRVSTGNSPLHF. The CDR3 bases are TGTGCCAGCAGGGTTTCGACAGGGAATTCACCCCTCCACTTT.

The V gene is TRBV2, the J gene TRBJ1-2; D perhaps matches TRBD1 (5 bases). The CDR3 has 13 residues. V gave up 3 bases and J gave up 4 bases, with 9 bases separating them. In germline, CDR1 is SNHLY, CDR2 FYNNEI. CDR3 in DNA: TGTGCCAGCAGTGATACAGGATCCTATGGCTACACCTTC. Translating gives CASSDTGSYGYTF.

This chain joins TRBV28 and TRBJ2-3; 9 bases are shared with TRBD1. With V trimmed by 8 bases and J by 3 bases, 15 bases remained unmatched. This CDR3 comprises 17 residues. Looked up from germline, CDR1 is MDHEN and CDR2 is SYDVKM. The CDR3: CASQFLNRGRRTDTQYF. CDR3 DNA: TGTGCCAGCCAGTTTCTCAACAGGGGGCGCCGGACAGATACGCAGTATTTT.

The chain carries TRBV7-3 and TRBJ2-1; TRBD2 matches 8 bases. The CDR3 covers 15 residues. V lost 3 bases, J lost 5 bases, and 6 bases stayed unmatched. Germline values: CDR1 SGHTA, CDR2 FQGTGA. For the CDR3, the DNA is TGTGCCAGCAGCTTCACTAGCGGAGAGAACAATGAGCAGTTCTTC. Its protein product is CASSFTSGENNEQFF.

This clone has just one count. The chain joins TRBV6-1 to TRBJ2-7; TRBD1 is a possible D gene (6 bases). V lost 6 bases and J 3 bases, leaving 12 bases between the germline ends. Germline V lookup: CDR1 MNHNS, CDR2 SASEGT. CDR3 length: 13 residues. The DNA of the CDR3 is TGTGCCAGCAGGGGTCGGGACAACTACGAGCAGTACTTC. Residues: CASRGRDNYEQYF.

J is TRBJ2-1 and V is TRBV9; 7 bases are a match to TRBD1. In germline, CDR1 is SGDLS, CDR2 YYNGEE. The CDR3 spans 13 residues. V was clipped by 3 bases and J by 9 bases; unmatched bases: 6. The CDR3 DNA is TGTGCCAGCAGCGGGACAGGCATCGGTGAGCAGTTCTTC. Translated: CASSGTGIGEQFF.

This chain links TRBV5-6 with TRBJ2-7; D gene uncertain. Germline V gene sequence: CDR1 SGHDT, CDR2 YYEEEE. This CDR3 is built from 15 residues. Between the trimmed V and J ends, which lost 0 bases and 2 bases, there was a span of 12 bases. The CDR3: CASSLETDPPYEQYF. The CDR3 DNA is TGTGCCAGCAGCTTGGAAACAGATCCACCCTACGAGCAGTACTTC.

This clone was picked up one time. This chain joins TRBV4-2 and TRBJ2-7; possible D gene TRBD2, 5 bases. The V gene lost 1 base and the J gene lost 6 bases, with 16 bases spanning the gap. This CDR3 has 15 residues. The germline V gene has CDR1 LGHNA and CDR2 YNFKEQ. The CDR3 loop is CASSQGVEGPSEQYF. In DNA, the CDR3 is TGTGCCAGCAGCCAAGGGGTCGAGGGTCCGTCCGAGCAGTACTTC.

The chain employs TRBV5-4 and TRBJ2-1; 9 bases align to TRBD2. CDR1 is SGHNT, CDR2 YYREEE, per germline (reference sequence). J gave up 7 bases and V 4 bases, and 12 bases lay outside the gene matches. The CDR3 has 16 residues. CDR3 in amino acids: CASSTGSGGHANEQFF. DNA for the CDR3: TGTGCCAGCAGCACCGGTAGCGGGGGCCACGCAAATGAGCAGTTCTTC.

The rearrangement joins TRBV7-2 to TRBJ2-7, with 8 bases matching TRBD1. CDR3 length: 14 residues. V lost 0 bases to trimming and J lost 2 bases; unmatched junction nucleotides: 0. Germline CDR1 and CDR2: SGHTA and FQGNSA. The CDR3 here is CASSLAGQAYEQYF. CDR3 coding DNA: TGTGCCAGCAGCTTAGCGGGACAGGCCTACGAGCAGTACTTC.

This clone was observed a handful of times. The CDR3 loop is CASSGLAATDEQFF. In DNA, the CDR3 is TGTGCCAGCAGCGGACTAGCGGCGACCGATGAGCAGTTCTTC. V is TRBV21-1 and J is TRBJ2-1; the table gives TRBD2 as D, unverified against the DNA. TRBV21-1 constitutes a pseudogene. The CDR3 extends over 14 amino acids.

This clone was observed once. This chain joins TRBV27 and TRBJ1-5, with D tentatively TRBD1 (5 bases). Germline V gene sequence: CDR1 MNHEY, CDR2 SMNVEV (reference sequence). The CDR3 is 16 residues long. Trimming took off 3 bases at V and 4 bases at J, with 16 bases between the two ends. For the CDR3, the DNA is TGTGCCAGCAGTTTTGGGACTCCTGGAGGGAATCAGCCCCAGCATTTT. Protein sequence: CASSFGTPGGNQPQHF.

V is TRBV29-1 and J is TRBJ1-4; unclear D gene. Germline CDR1 is SQVTM and CDR2 is ANQGSEA. The CDR3 has 18 amino acids. The V end lost 2 bases, the J end lost 0 bases, and 19 bases lay between the germline ends. CDR3 DNA: TGCAGCGTTGAATCCACCTGGGGAGCTACGTCAACTAATGAAAAACTGTTTTTT. It codes for CSVESTWGATSTNEKLFF.

The genes are TRBV7-3 and TRBJ1-1, with D unresolved. The CDR3 covers 13 residues. Trimming removed 5 bases from V and 6 bases from J, with 13 bases in between. Per germline, CDR1 SGHTA and CDR2 FQGTGA. This chain's CDR3 is CASSPRGSAEAFF. DNA for the CDR3: TGTGCCAGCAGCCCGCGTGGCAGCGCTGAAGCTTTCTTT.

This chain joins TRBV5-1 and TRBJ2-2; D call uncertain. CDR3 length: 14 amino acids. V gave up 0 bases and J gave up 7 bases, with 10 bases separating them. Germline-derived CDR1 and CDR2 are SGHRS and YFSETQ. The CDR3 DNA reads as TGCGCCAGCAGCTTGGGCGTTACGAACGGGGAGCTGTTTTTT. It translates to CASSLGVTNGELFF.

This clone was detected a few times. Here the CDR3 reads CASSLTGVGGFSTDTQYF. In DNA form, the CDR3 reads TGTGCCAGCAGCTTGACAGGGGTTGGCGGGTTTTCCACAGATACGCAGTATTTT. The chain is built from TRBV5-6 and TRBJ2-3; 7 nucleotides align to TRBD1. CDR3 length equals 18 residues. J lost 2 bases, V lost 1 base, and 13 bases had no gene match. CDR1 and CDR2 (germline): SGHDT, YYEEEE.

About this clone: One end of the junction varies from germline; a read error may be responsible. J is TRBJ2-5 and V is TRBV5-1; maybe TRBD2 (6 bases). From germline, CDR1 is SGHRS and CDR2 YFSETQ. The CDR3 covers 14 residues. The CDR3 here is CTSSKEGLGETQYF. The DNA of the CDR3 is TGCACCAGCAGCAAGGAGGGCTTGGGAGAGACCCAGTACTTC.

J is TRBJ2-1 and V is TRBV2; TRBD2 agrees at 7 bases. CDR3 size: 13 residues. The junction had 7 bases not matched to a gene; V was cut back by 5 bases and J by 9 bases. The germline V gene encodes CDR1 SNHLY and CDR2 FYNNEI. The CDR3 nucleotides read TGTGCCAGCAGTACCGGGACTATGGGTGAGCAGTTCTTC. Amino acids: CASSTGTMGEQFF.

V is TRBV9 and J is TRBJ1-1; D remains ambiguous. Trimming took off 4 bases at V and 13 bases at J, with 17 bases between the two ends. CDR1 and CDR2 from the germline V gene are SGDLS and YYNGEE. This CDR3 is 12 amino acids long. CDR3 coding DNA: TGTGCCAGCAGCCCTCCCACACAGAGCGGTTTCTTT. As protein: CASSPPTQSGFF. The complete variable domain, with remaining parts taken from reference TRBV9 and TRBJ1-1, reads DSGVTQTPKHLITATGQRVTLRCSPRSGDLSVYWYQQSLDQGLQFLIQYYNGEERAKGNILERFSAQQFPDLHSELNLSSLELGDSALYFCASSPPTQSGFFGQGTRLTVV.

The CDR3, as DNA: TGCGCCAGCAGCTCGGGACTAGCGGGGGGGCCCGTCACCGGGGAGCTGTTTTTT. It encodes CASSSGLAGGPVTGELFF. The V and J genes are TRBV5-1 and TRBJ2-2, with 16 bases identical to TRBD2. Germline V lookup: CDR1 SGHRS, CDR2 YFSETQ. CDR3 size: 18 residues. V dropped 3 bases and J dropped 4; count of bases not matched to a gene: 6.

This clone came up a few times. The V and J genes are TRBV19 and TRBJ2-1, with D tentatively TRBD1 (6 bases). Deletions cut 8 bases from V and 6 bases from J, with 17 bases between. Per germline, CDR1 LNHDA and CDR2 SQIVND (reference sequence). This CDR3 spans 14 amino acids. The CDR3 coding sequence is TGTGCCAGTTTGTCGCAGGGGAGTAGCAATGAGCAGTTCTTC. Protein: CASLSQGSSNEQFF.

The J gene is TRBJ2-3, the V gene TRBV4-3; D perhaps matches TRBD1 (6 bases). Between the trimmed V and J ends, which lost 1 base and 2 bases, there was a span of 13 bases. The CDR3 has 16 residues. The germline gives CDR1 LGHNA, CDR2 YSLEER. CDR3 in amino acids: CASSQAPWGHTDTQYF. In DNA form, the CDR3 reads TGCGCCAGCAGCCAAGCCCCATGGGGACACACAGATACGCAGTATTTT.

The table lists this clone with a few counts. The V and J genes are TRBV2 and TRBJ2-5; 8 positions match TRBD2. CDR1 and CDR2 from the germline V gene are SNHLY and FYNNEI. The CDR3 loop spans 15 amino acids. The V segment lost 6 bases and the J segment 5 bases; nucleotides outside the gene matches: 11. The CDR3 region has the DNA TGTGCCAGCAGCTGGGCCGCGGGGGGAAGGGAGACCCAGTACTTC. Translated, it gives CASSWAAGGRETQYF.

The chain uses TRBV6-4 and TRBJ2-3; TRBD2 aligns across 11 bases. The CDR3 loop spans 16 amino acids. Germline loops: CDR1 MRHNA, CDR2 SNTAGT. V lost 4 bases, J lost 4 bases, and 7 bases stayed unmatched. In DNA, the CDR3 is TGTGCCAGCAGTGCGGCGGCTAGCGGGGGGCCAGATACGCAGTATTTT. Amino acids: CASSAAASGGPDTQYF.

The chain uses TRBV11-1 and TRBJ1-4, with D uncertain. The CDR3 contains 12 residues. The germline V gene encodes CDR1 SGHAT and CDR2 FQDESV (reference sequence). Trimming left V 5 bases short and J 6 bases short, with 7 bases between. This CDR3 reads CASSIRDEKLFF. For the CDR3, the DNA is TGTGCCAGCAGCATTCGGGATGAAAAACTGTTTTTT.

J is TRBJ2-3 and V is TRBV29-1; the D gene is possibly TRBD2 (6 bases). The germline gives CDR1 SQVTM, CDR2 ANQGSEA. There are 12 residues in the CDR3. V dropped 4 bases and J dropped 3 bases, with 8 bases sitting between them. CDR3 region: CSVGRETDTQYF. CDR3 DNA sequence: TGCAGCGTTGGGAGGGAAACAGATACGCAGTATTTT.

This chain joins TRBV20-1 and TRBJ2-7, with 7 nucleotides matching TRBD1. Looked up from germline, CDR1 is DFQATT and CDR2 is SNEGSKA (reference sequence). The ends lost 3 bases at V and 4 bases at J; junction bases unmatched: 0. The CDR3 totals 11 residues. The chain's CDR3 is CSARGQYEQYF. CDR3 sequence (DNA): TGCAGTGCTAGGGGACAGTACGAGCAGTACTTC.

The chain joins TRBV1 to TRBJ2-5; the DNA was not compared with TRBD2, the D call given in the table. TRBV1 is labeled a pseudogene. The CDR3 is 11 residues long. This chain's CDR3 is CTSSLQETQYF. The CDR3 DNA sequence: TGCACCAGCAGCCTACAAGAGACCCAGTACTTC.

The chain recombines TRBV15 with TRBJ1-2, with 7 bases aligning to TRBD1. Trimming removed 0 bases from V and 8 bases from J; junction bases left unmatched: 9. The CDR3 spans 15 residues. Germline V CDR1 and CDR2: LNHNV, YYDKDF (reference sequence). CDR3 coding DNA: TGTGCCACCAGCAGAGATGGACAGGCCCCTCGGGGCTACACCTTC. Residues: CATSRDGQAPRGYTF.

This sequence joins TRBV7-3 and TRBJ2-7; 12 nucleotides agree with TRBD1. The CDR3 is made up of 15 amino acids. Losses at the gene ends were 5 bases for V and 3 bases for J; bases not matched to a gene: 5. Germline CDR1 reads SGHTA; CDR2 reads FQGTGA. CDR3 amino acids: CASSPGTGGGYEQYF. The CDR3 DNA follows: TGTGCCAGCAGCCCCGGGACAGGGGGCGGCTACGAGCAGTACTTC. The whole variable domain, filled in from reference TRBV7-3 and TRBJ2-7, reads GAGVSQTPSNKVTEKGKYVELRCDPISGHTALYWYRQSLGQGPEFLIYFQGTGAADDSGLPNDRFFAVRPEGSVSTLKIQRTERGDSAVYLCASSPGTGGGYEQYFGPGTRLTVT.

Turning to this clone: One junction end does not reproduce the germline sequence, and a read error may be involved. The chain couples TRBV5-1 to TRBJ1-2; D is unresolved. The CDR3 is 14 residues long. Germline-derived CDR1 and CDR2 are SGHRS and YFSETQ. In nucleotides, the CDR3 is TGCGCCAGCAGCTTGAGTTCAGCTAACTATGGCTACCCCTTC. It specifies CASSLSSANYGYPF.

This clone has a handful of counts. The chain links TRBV4-3 to TRBJ2-2; D might be TRBD2 (6 bases). With 1 base removed from V and 0 bases from J, the gap between germline ends came to 15 bases. There are 18 residues in the CDR3. The V gene's germline CDR1 is LGHNA and CDR2 YSLEER. The CDR3 loop reads CASSQGFLAGTNTGELFF. The CDR3 DNA follows: TGCGCCAGCAGCCAAGGGTTTTTGGCGGGGACGAACACCGGGGAGCTGTTTTTT.